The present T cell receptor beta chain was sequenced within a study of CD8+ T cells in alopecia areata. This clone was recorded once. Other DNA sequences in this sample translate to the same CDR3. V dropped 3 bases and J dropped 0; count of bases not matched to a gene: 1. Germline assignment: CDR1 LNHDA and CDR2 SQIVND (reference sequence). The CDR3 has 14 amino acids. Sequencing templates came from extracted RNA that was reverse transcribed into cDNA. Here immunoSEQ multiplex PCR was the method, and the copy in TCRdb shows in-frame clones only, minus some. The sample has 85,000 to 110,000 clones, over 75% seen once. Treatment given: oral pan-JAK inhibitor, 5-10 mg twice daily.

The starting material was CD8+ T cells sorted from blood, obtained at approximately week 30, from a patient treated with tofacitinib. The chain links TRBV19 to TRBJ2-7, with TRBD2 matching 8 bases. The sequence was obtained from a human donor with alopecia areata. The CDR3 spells CASSISGNSYEQYF. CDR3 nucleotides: TGTGCCAGTAGTATTAGCGGGAACTCCTACGAGCAGTACTTC.